This entry lists 14 T cell receptor beta chains sequenced from one sample in a study of blood T cell repertoires in COVID-19. TCRdb's table, derived via immunoSEQ multiplex PCR, lists solely in-frame clones and lacks some. This table holds fewer than 250,000 clones, around nine tenths found once. Sequencing was done on a sample of peripheral blood. These receptors all come from a woman aged 55-70 years with acute or convalescent COVID-19.

This clone was counted once. The J gene is TRBJ1-2, the V gene TRBV4-1; TRBD1 matches 8 bases. CDR3 size: 14 residues. Trimming cost V 3 bases and J 3 bases; bases outside gene matches: 3. Germline V lookup: CDR1 MGHRA, CDR2 YSYEKL. DNA of the CDR3: TGCGCCAGCAGCCACACAGGGGGATACTATGGCTACACCTTC. This sequence encodes CASSHTGGYYGYTF.

V and J are TRBV28 and TRBJ1-5; TRBD1 agrees at 8 bases. This CDR3 is 14 amino acids long. The V segment lost 6 bases and the J segment 6 bases; nucleotides outside the gene matches: 7. CDR1 and CDR2 from the germline V gene are MDHEN and SYDVKM. The CDR3 sequence: CASRDRERSQPQHF. The CDR3 DNA sequence: TGTGCCAGCAGGGACAGGGAACGTAGTCAGCCCCAGCATTTT. Looking up the rest from reference TRBV28 and TRBJ1-5 gives the full variable domain: DVKVTQSSRYLVKRTGEKVFLECVQDMDHENMFWYRQDPGLGLRLIYFSYDVKMKEKGDIPEGYSVSREKKERFSLILESASTNQTSMYLCASRDRERSQPQHFGDGTRLSIL.

V is TRBV9 and J is TRBJ2-5, with 8 bases that match TRBD2. The CDR3 is 15 amino acids. CDR1 is SGDLS and CDR2 is YYNGEE in the germline V gene. J gave up 5 bases and V 0 bases, and 6 bases lay outside the gene matches. As DNA, the CDR3 is TGTGCCAGCAGCGTAGTGCCTAGCGGGTTGGAGACCCAGTACTTC. It specifies CASSVVPSGLETQYF.

This clone was recorded only once. The chain uses TRBV4-1 and TRBJ2-5, with a possible D match to TRBD2 (6 bases). Per germline, CDR1 MGHRA and CDR2 YSYEKL. The V end was cut by 3 bases, the J end by 0 bases, with 11 bases between. The CDR3 runs to 15 residues. CDR3 DNA: TGCGCCAGCAGCCAGGGTGGGGGGTACCAAGAGACCCAGTACTTC. Translated: CASSQGGGYQETQYF.

Of note for this clone: Distinct nucleotide sequences in the sample also encode this CDR3. J is TRBJ1-1 and V is TRBV28; 7 positions agree with TRBD1. Germline V gene data show CDR1 as MDHEN and CDR2 as SYDVKM. V lost 6 bases and J lost 0; bases outside the gene matches: 4. The CDR3 has 14 residues. CDR3 protein: CASRLGQVNTEAFF. As DNA, the CDR3 is TGTGCCAGCAGACTCGGACAGGTGAACACTGAAGCTTTCTTT.

The chain uses TRBV19 and TRBJ1-1; 8 nucleotides line up with TRBD1. Trimming cost V 5 bases and J 5 bases; bases outside gene matches: 13. The CDR3 extends over 16 amino acids. CDR1 is LNHDA and CDR2 is SQIVND in the germline V gene (reference sequence). DNA for the CDR3: TGTGCCAGTAGTCCTGGACAGGGAAGTCGAGTTACTGAAGCTTTCTTT. This codes for CASSPGQGSRVTEAFF. Combining the CDR3 with reference TRBV19 and TRBJ1-1 gives the whole variable domain DGGITQSPKYLFRKEGQNVTLSCEQNLNHDAMYWYRQDPGQGLRLIYYSQIVNDFQKGDIAEGYSVSREKKESFPLTVTSAQKNPTAFYLCASSPGQGSRVTEAFFGQGTRLTVV.

This sequence joins TRBV5-1 and TRBJ2-2; unclear D gene. The ends were cut back, 2 bases at V and 3 bases at J, with 11 bases in the middle. The CDR3 is made up of 15 amino acids. Germline V gene sequence: CDR1 SGHRS, CDR2 YFSETQ. CDR3 coding DNA: TGCGCCAGCAGCTTTGCAACATCTGACACCGGGGAGCTGTTTTTT. Translating it yields CASSFATSDTGELFF.

V usage is TRBV19 and J usage is TRBJ1-5; possibly TRBD1 for D (5 bases). Trimming took off 3 bases at V and 3 bases at J, with 12 bases between the two ends. Germline V gives CDR1 LNHDA, CDR2 SQIVND (reference sequence). The CDR3 has 15 amino acids. The CDR3 DNA follows: TGTGCCAGTAGTATGGTAGGGGTCCTCAATCAGCCCCAGCATTTT. Amino acid sequence: CASSMVGVLNQPQHF.

The CDR3 DNA follows: TGCGCCAGCAGCCTTACAACCCAGATTACCAACACTGAAGCTTTCTTT. This translates into CASSLTTQITNTEAFF. The chain links TRBV5-1 to TRBJ1-1; no clear D. The germline V and J ends were trimmed by 4 bases and 2 bases, with 18 bases remaining between them. Per the germline V gene, CDR1 is SGHRS and CDR2 is YFSETQ. This CDR3 has 16 amino acids. The variable domain in full, completed from reference TRBV5-1 and TRBJ1-1, reads KAGVTQTPRYLIKTRGQQVTLSCSPISGHRSVSWYQQTPGQGLQFLFEYFSETQRNKGNFPGRFSGRQFSNSRSEMNVSTLELGDSALYLCASSLTTQITNTEAFFGQGTRLTVV.

V gene TRBV6-6 combines with J gene TRBJ1-1, with D possibly matching TRBD1 (6 bases). CDR1 and CDR2 from the germline V gene are MNHNY and SVGAGI (reference sequence). This CDR3 is built from 16 residues. V was clipped by 4 bases and J by 1 base, with 16 bases between them. CDR3 protein: CASSSSLQGKNTEAFF. The CDR3 nucleotides read TGTGCCAGCAGTTCCTCACTGCAGGGGAAGAACACTGAAGCTTTCTTT.

This sequence joins TRBV7-8 and TRBJ2-5; D might be TRBD2 (6 bases). CDR3 length: 14 amino acids. CDR1 is SGHVS, CDR2 FQNEAQ, per germline. V lost 3 bases to trimming and J lost 7 bases, with 15 bases between them. This chain's CDR3 is CASSFGTLKGTQYF. CDR3 DNA: TGTGCCAGCAGCTTCGGGACTCTGAAGGGGACCCAGTACTTC.

The J gene is TRBJ1-2, the V gene TRBV7-2; 7 bases agree with TRBD1. CDR3 length: 14 amino acids. V lost 4 bases and J lost 8; bases outside the gene matches: 10. Germline V lookup: CDR1 SGHTA, CDR2 FQGNSA. As DNA, the CDR3 is TGTGCCAGCAGCTCCGCCTACAGGGGAGTAGGCTACACCTTC. Encoded protein: CASSSAYRGVGYTF.

The rearrangement uses TRBV25-1 and TRBJ2-5, with 9 bases aligning to TRBD1. The junction had 8 bases not matched to a gene; V was cut back by 4 bases and J by 5 bases. The CDR3 has 15 residues. The germline V gene has CDR1 MGHDK and CDR2 SYGVNS. The chain's CDR3 is CASSGRDRALETQYF. CDR3 DNA sequence: TGTGCCAGCAGTGGCCGGGACAGGGCTTTGGAGACCCAGTACTTC.

The CDR3 DNA sequence: TGTGCCAGAAGCTTGGCCAGGGGAAGGAGAGGTGAAAAGACCCAGTACTTC. It is translated as CARSLARGRRGEKTQYF. The chain has TRBV5-3 and TRBJ2-5; D is possibly TRBD1 (6 bases). TRBV5-3 carries the ORF label, with uncertain function. This CDR3 comprises 17 residues. V was pared by 0 bases and J by 6 bases, with 21 bases between.